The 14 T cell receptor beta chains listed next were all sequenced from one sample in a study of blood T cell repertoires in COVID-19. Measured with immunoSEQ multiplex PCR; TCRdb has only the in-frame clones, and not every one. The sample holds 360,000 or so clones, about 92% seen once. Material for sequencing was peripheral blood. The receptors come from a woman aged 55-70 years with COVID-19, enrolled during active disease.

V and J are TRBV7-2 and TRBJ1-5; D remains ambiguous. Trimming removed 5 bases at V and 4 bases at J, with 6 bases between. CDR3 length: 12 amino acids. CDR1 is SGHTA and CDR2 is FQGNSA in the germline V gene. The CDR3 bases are TGTGCCAGCAGCCCCGGGAATCAGCCCCAGCATTTT. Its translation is CASSPGNQPQHF.

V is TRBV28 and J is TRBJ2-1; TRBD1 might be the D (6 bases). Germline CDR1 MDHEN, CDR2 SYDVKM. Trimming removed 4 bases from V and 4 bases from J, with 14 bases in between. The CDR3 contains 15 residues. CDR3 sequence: CASSYPGQLYNEQFF. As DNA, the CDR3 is TGTGCCAGCAGTTACCCGGGACAACTATACAATGAGCAGTTCTTC.

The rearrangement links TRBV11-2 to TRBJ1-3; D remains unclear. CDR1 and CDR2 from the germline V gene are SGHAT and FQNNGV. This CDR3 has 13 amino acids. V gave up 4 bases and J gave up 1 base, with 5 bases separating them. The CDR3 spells CASSSVSGNTIYF. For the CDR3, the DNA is TGTGCCAGCAGCTCCGTTTCTGGAAACACCATATATTTT.

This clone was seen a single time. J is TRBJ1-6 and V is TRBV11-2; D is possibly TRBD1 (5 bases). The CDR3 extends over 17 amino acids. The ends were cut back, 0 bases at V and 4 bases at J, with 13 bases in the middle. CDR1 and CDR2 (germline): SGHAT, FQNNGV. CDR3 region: CASSLDLLRGYNSPLHF. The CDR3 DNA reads TGTGCCAGCAGCTTAGACCTCCTGCGGGGGTATAATTCACCCCTCCACTTT.

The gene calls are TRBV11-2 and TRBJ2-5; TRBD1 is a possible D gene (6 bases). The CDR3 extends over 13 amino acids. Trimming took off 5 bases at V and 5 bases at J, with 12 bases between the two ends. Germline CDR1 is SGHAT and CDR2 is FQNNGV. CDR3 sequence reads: CASSLTGWETQYF. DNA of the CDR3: TGTGCCAGCAGCCTAACAGGGTGGGAGACCCAGTACTTC.

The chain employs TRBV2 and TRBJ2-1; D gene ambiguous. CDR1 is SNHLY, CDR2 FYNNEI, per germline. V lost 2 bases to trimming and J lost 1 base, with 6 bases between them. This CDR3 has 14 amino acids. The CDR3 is CASSELISYNEQFF. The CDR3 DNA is TGTGCCAGCAGTGAACTAATATCCTACAATGAGCAGTTCTTC.

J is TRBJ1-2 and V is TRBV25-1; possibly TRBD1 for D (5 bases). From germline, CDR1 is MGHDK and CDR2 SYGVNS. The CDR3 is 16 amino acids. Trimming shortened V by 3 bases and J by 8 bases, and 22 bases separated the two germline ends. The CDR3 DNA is TGTGCCAGCAGTGACCCCCTCGGACGGCCGCAGGGAGGCTACACCTTC. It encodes CASSDPLGRPQGGYTF.

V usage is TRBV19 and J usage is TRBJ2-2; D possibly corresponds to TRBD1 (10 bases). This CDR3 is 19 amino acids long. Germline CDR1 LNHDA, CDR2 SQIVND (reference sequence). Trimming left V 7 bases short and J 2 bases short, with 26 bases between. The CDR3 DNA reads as TGTGCCAGTACCCGAAGACAGGGGGCGGGAGGGGTAAACACCGGGGAGCTGTTTTTT. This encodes CASTRRQGAGGVNTGELFF. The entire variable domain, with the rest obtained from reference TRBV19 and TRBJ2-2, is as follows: DGGITQSPKYLFRKEGQNVTLSCEQNLNHDAMYWYRQDPGQGLRLIYYSQIVNDFQKGDIAEGYSVSREKKESFPLTVTSAQKNPTAFYLCASTRRQGAGGVNTGELFFGEGSRLTVL.

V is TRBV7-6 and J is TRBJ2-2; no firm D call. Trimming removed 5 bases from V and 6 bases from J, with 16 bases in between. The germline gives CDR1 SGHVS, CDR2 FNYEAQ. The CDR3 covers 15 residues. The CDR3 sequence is CASSVRHDGAGELFF. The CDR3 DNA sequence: TGTGCCAGCAGCGTTCGACACGACGGCGCCGGGGAGCTGTTTTTT.

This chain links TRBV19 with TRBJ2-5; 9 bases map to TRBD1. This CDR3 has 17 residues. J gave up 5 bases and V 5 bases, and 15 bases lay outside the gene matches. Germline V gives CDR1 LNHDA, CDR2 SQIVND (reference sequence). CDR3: CASSLSGTGTGSETQYF. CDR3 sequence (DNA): TGTGCCAGTAGTCTCTCCGGGACAGGGACGGGGTCGGAGACCCAGTACTTC.

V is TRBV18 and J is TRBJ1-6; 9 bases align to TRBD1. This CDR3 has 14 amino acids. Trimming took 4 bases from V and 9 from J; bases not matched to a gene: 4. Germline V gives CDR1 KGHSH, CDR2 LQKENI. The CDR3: CASSLDRGVSPLHF. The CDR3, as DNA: TGTGCCAGCTCACTTGACAGGGGGGTTTCACCCCTCCACTTT.

Here the CDR3 reads CSASKGARDNQPQHF. In DNA, the CDR3 is TGCAGTGCTAGTAAGGGGGCACGGGACAATCAGCCCCAGCATTTT. V is TRBV20-1 and J is TRBJ1-5, with 7 bases that match TRBD1. V was pared by 3 bases and J by 3 bases, with 8 bases of the junction left unmatched. The CDR3 has 15 residues. Germline V CDR1 and CDR2: DFQATT, SNEGSKA (reference sequence).

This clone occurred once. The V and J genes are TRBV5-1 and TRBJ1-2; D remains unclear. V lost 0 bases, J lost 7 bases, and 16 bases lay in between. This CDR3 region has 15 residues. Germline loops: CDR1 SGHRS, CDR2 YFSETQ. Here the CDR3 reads CASSLVLRGSSGYTF. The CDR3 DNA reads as TGCGCCAGCAGCTTGGTGCTTCGGGGTTCTTCTGGCTACACCTTC.

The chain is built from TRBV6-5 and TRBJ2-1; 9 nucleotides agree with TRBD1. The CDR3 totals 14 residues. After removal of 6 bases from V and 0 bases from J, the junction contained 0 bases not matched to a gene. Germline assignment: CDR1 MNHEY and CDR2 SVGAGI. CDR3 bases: TGTGCCAGCAGGGACAGGGGCTCCTACAATGAGCAGTTCTTC. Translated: CASRDRGSYNEQFF.